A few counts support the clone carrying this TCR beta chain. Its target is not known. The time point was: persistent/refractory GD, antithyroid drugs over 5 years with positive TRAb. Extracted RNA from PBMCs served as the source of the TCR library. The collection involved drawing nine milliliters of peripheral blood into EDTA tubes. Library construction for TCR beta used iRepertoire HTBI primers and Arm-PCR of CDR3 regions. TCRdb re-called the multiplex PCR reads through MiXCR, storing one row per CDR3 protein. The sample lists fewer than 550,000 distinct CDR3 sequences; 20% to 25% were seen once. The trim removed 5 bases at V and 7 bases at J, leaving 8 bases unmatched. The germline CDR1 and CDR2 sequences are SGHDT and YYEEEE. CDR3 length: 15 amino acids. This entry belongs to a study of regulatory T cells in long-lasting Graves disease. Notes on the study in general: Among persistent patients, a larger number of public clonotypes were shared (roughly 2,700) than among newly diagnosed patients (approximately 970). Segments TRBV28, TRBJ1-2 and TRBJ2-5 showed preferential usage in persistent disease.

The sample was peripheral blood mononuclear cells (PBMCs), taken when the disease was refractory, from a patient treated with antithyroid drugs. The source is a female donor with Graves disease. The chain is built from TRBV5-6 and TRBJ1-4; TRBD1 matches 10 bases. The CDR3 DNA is TGTGCCAGCAGATCGGGACAGGGGTTTGGTGAAAAACTGTTTTTT. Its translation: CASRSGQGFGEKLFF.